These 17 T cell receptor beta chains were all obtained from the same sample, sequenced in a study of graft-versus-host responses after intestinal transplantation. This table comes from immunoSEQ multiplex PCR, and its TCRdb copy is limited to in-frame clones, with some not included. This sample has 65,000 to 90,000 clones, with about 89% found just once. These receptors' antigens are unknown. The sample consisted of unstimulated CD8+ T cells sorted from spleen or lymph node cells, taken before intestinal transplant. Receptor source: a human donor who received an intestinal transplant.

The chain is built from TRBV12-5 and TRBJ1-1, with D unresolved. Per the germline V gene, CDR1 is LGHNT and CDR2 is FRNRAP. The CDR3 covers 14 residues. V shed 5 bases and J shed 4 bases, with 14 bases lying between them. This CDR3 reads CASGPHRPSTEAFF. In DNA form, the CDR3 reads TGTGCTAGTGGTCCTCATCGTCCCAGCACTGAAGCTTTCTTT.

The chain recombines TRBV9 with TRBJ1-1, with D possibly matching TRBD1 (6 bases). With 0 bases removed from V and 1 base from J, the gap between germline ends came to 10 bases. The germline CDR1 and CDR2 sequences are SGDLS and YYNGEE. CDR3 length: 15 amino acids. As DNA, the CDR3 is TGTGCCAGCAGCGTAGGGGGGGGCTGGAACACTGAAGCTTTCTTT. Protein product: CASSVGGGWNTEAFF.

This clone was observed a handful of times. The V gene is TRBV10-3, the J gene TRBJ2-7; a weak D match, TRBD2 (5 bases). Germline CDR1 reads ENHRY; CDR2 reads SYGVKD. This CDR3 is 14 amino acids long. The V gene lost 7 bases and the J gene lost 1 base, with 14 bases spanning the gap. The CDR3 is CAIKKDGGSYEQYF. The DNA of the CDR3 is TGTGCCATCAAGAAGGACGGAGGATCCTACGAGCAGTACTTC.

The table lists this clone with a count of one. J is TRBJ1-2 and V is TRBV5-1, with D possibly matching TRBD1 (5 bases). Germline V lookup: CDR1 SGHRS, CDR2 YFSETQ. The CDR3 sequence is 18 residues long. Deletions cut 1 base from V and 3 bases from J, with 22 bases between. The CDR3 loop is CASSLTRGEYPSDYGYTF. The CDR3 DNA follows: TGCGCCAGCAGCTTGACCCGGGGGGAATATCCCTCCGACTATGGCTACACCTTC.

The rearrangement joins TRBV27 to TRBJ2-7, with D tentatively TRBD2 (6 bases). V was shortened by 3 bases and J by 4 bases, with 16 bases between the two germline ends. Per germline, CDR1 MNHEY and CDR2 SMNVEV (reference sequence). The CDR3 runs to 15 residues. The CDR3 spells CASSLAGGMMYEQYF. CDR3 nucleotide sequence: TGTGCCAGCAGTTTGGCGGGCGGGATGATGTACGAGCAGTACTTC.

V and J are TRBV6-1 and TRBJ2-7; 11 bases are shared with TRBD1. The junction had 10 bases not matched to a gene; V was cut back by 3 bases and J by 3 bases. Germline V gene lookup returns CDR1 MNHNS and CDR2 SASEGT. The CDR3 has 17 residues. The CDR3: CASSEYLGQGAGYEQYF. The CDR3 nucleotides are TGTGCCAGCAGTGAGTACTTAGGACAGGGGGCCGGCTACGAGCAGTACTTC.

The chain couples TRBV7-6 to TRBJ1-1; possible D gene TRBD1, 5 bases. With 4 bases removed from V and 7 bases from J, the gap between germline ends came to 19 bases. Germline CDR1 SGHVS, CDR2 FNYEAQ. The CDR3 spans 15 residues. This CDR3 reads CASSSGDSREGEAFF. CDR3 sequence (DNA): TGTGCCAGCAGCTCGGGGGACTCCCGGGAGGGTGAAGCTTTCTTT.

V gene TRBV18 combines with J gene TRBJ2-2; D possibly corresponds to TRBD2 (7 bases). CDR3 length: 16 amino acids. V was clipped by 3 bases and J by 4 bases, with 15 bases between them. Germline V lookup: CDR1 KGHSH, CDR2 LQKENI. In DNA form, the CDR3 reads TGTGCCAGCTCACCGCTGGGGGGGCGGATCACCGGGGAGCTGTTTTTT. This sequence encodes CASSPLGGRITGELFF. Variable domain in full (rest from reference TRBV18 and TRBJ2-2): NAGVMQNPRHLVRRRGQEARLRCSPMKGHSHVYWYRQLPEEGLKFMVYLQKENIIDESGMPKERFSAEFPKEGPSILRIQQVVRGDSAAYFCASSPLGGRITGELFFGEGSRLTVL.

The chain joins TRBV5-1 to TRBJ2-7; 10 nucleotides agree with TRBD1. Germline loops: CDR1 SGHRS, CDR2 YFSETQ. J was trimmed by 0 bases and V by 8 bases; bases with no gene match: 5. The CDR3 is 14 residues long. The CDR3 bases are TGCGCCAGTCCGGGACAGGGGTCCTCCTACGAGCAGTACTTC. It specifies CASPGQGSSYEQYF.

The chain couples TRBV27 to TRBJ1-5; unclear D gene. This CDR3 has 13 residues. With 6 bases removed from V and 1 base from J, the gap between germline ends came to 7 bases. Germline lookup yields CDR1 MNHEY and CDR2 SMNVEV (reference sequence). In DNA, the CDR3 is TGTGCCAGCAGCCCACGGAGCAATCAGCCCCAGCATTTT. Translation gives CASSPRSNQPQHF.

V gene TRBV9 combines with J gene TRBJ2-3, with 7 bases identical to TRBD2. Trimming took 0 bases from V and 1 from J; bases not matched to a gene: 5. The CDR3 runs to 16 residues. The V gene's germline CDR1 is SGDLS and CDR2 YYNGEE. The CDR3 here is CASSVGRLAGTDTQYF. The CDR3 DNA sequence: TGTGCCAGCAGCGTAGGACGCCTAGCGGGCACAGATACGCAGTATTTT.

A single count supports this clone. The rearrangement joins TRBV11-3 to TRBJ2-1, with TRBD2 as a possible D gene (6 bases). V was shortened by 1 base and J by 4 bases, with 8 bases between the two germline ends. Looked up from germline, CDR1 is SGHNT and CDR2 is YENEEA. The CDR3 is made up of 14 amino acids. The CDR3 DNA is TGTGCCAGCAGCTTAGCCGGGAGTTACAATGAGCAGTTCTTC. The encoded protein is CASSLAGSYNEQFF.

The gene calls are TRBV27 and TRBJ1-4; no clear D gene. The germline V gene has CDR1 MNHEY and CDR2 SMNVEV (reference sequence). This CDR3 has 15 residues. The V gene lost 4 bases and the J gene lost 6 bases, with 15 bases spanning the gap. This chain's CDR3 is CASSSALRAYEKLFF. The DNA for the CDR3 is TGTGCCAGCAGTTCCGCCCTGAGGGCCTATGAAAAACTGTTTTTT. The full variable domain, with the rest looked up from reference TRBV27 and TRBJ1-4, is EAQVTQNPRYLITVTGKKLTVTCSQNMNHEYMSWYRQDPGLGLRQIYYSMNVEVTDKGDVPEGYKVSRKEKRNFPLILESPSPNQTSLYFCASSSALRAYEKLFFGSGTQLSVL.

The chain carries TRBV6-1 and TRBJ2-7, with D perhaps matching TRBD2 (6 bases). The ends were cut back, 1 base at V and 3 bases at J, with 16 bases in the middle. CDR3 length: 16 residues. Germline lookup yields CDR1 MNHNS and CDR2 SASEGT. The chain's CDR3 is CASSEGHLAGNYEQYF. For the CDR3, the DNA is TGTGCCAGCAGTGAAGGCCACCTGGCGGGGAACTACGAGCAGTACTTC.

This clone showed up just once. J is TRBJ2-1 and V is TRBV6-1; D is uncertain. Trimming cost V 2 bases and J 5 bases, with 13 bases left between them. Germline V gene sequence: CDR1 MNHNS, CDR2 SASEGT. The CDR3 has 15 residues. The CDR3 is CASSEIRWVDNEQFF. CDR3 bases: TGTGCCAGCAGTGAAATCAGGTGGGTGGACAATGAGCAGTTCTTC.

The V gene is TRBV7-2, the J gene TRBJ1-2, with 7 bases fitting TRBD1. The CDR3 runs 14 residues. Germline V gives CDR1 SGHTA, CDR2 FQGNSA. V dropped 1 base and J dropped 5; count of bases not matched to a gene: 4. Here the CDR3 reads CASSLGGGAYGYTF. The CDR3 DNA sequence: TGTGCCAGCAGCTTAGGAGGGGGCGCTTATGGCTACACCTTC.

The chain has TRBV2 and TRBJ2-5; TRBD1 is a possible D gene (5 bases). V was clipped by 3 bases and J by 5 bases, with 10 bases between them. CDR1 and CDR2 from the germline V gene are SNHLY and FYNNEI. This CDR3 is 13 amino acids long. CDR3 sequence reads: CASSDDGAETQYF. In DNA form, the CDR3 reads TGTGCCAGCAGTGATGATGGGGCCGAGACCCAGTACTTC.